Given below is one T cell receptor beta chain in context. One entry per CDR3 protein results from TCRdb running MiXCR on the RACE reads. Among about 360,000 distinct CDR3 sequences listed, about 4.8% were seen once. This record belongs to a study of human T cells and chemical hapten exposure. The CDR3 sequence is 19 residues long. Germline V gene sequence: CDR1 SGHDN, CDR2 FVKESK. V lost 0 bases to trimming and J lost 2 bases; unmatched junction nucleotides: 13. Time point specified: patch test 1, 2 weeks after DPC sensitization. Treatment given: therapeutic diphenylcyclopropenone sensitization with weekly scalp DPC.

V is TRBV14 and J is TRBJ1-1, with 9 positions matching TRBD1. This specimen was whole blood, taken in connection with sensitization to the hapten diphenylcyclopropenone (DPC). This TCR derives from a woman aged 45-60 years with alopecia areata. Some clones in this sample may be carry-over from other donors' samples. The CDR3 sequence: CASSQDLTGGNPVNTEAFF. CDR3 in DNA: TGTGCCAGCAGCCAAGATCTTACAGGGGGCAATCCAGTTAACACTGAAGCTTTCTTT.